This TCR beta chain was obtained from a study of CD8 T cells in ankylosing spondylitis. Study observations and caveats: Disease-linked clones were found to be CD8+ and relatively rare in peripheral blood. Matched ankylosing spondylitis synovial fluid reportedly contained a significantly enriched population of disease-linked clones. A motif in TCR beta, a set of under ten highly homologous variants, appeared characteristic of ankylosing spondylitis blood.

With respect to this clonotype: Its target is unknown.

Looked up from germline, CDR1 is SNHLY and CDR2 is FYNNEI. The germline V and J ends were trimmed by 5 bases and 5 bases, with 11 bases remaining between them. The CDR3 consists of 13 residues. TCRdb re-analysed the 5' RACE reads in MiXCR, keeping a single row per CDR3 protein. The top ten hold approximately 4.6% of the sample, which has 200,000 to 300,000 distinct CDR3 sequences, around 32% seen once. Sequenced material: blood, either unsorted or a sorted T cell fraction (not recorded which). The source is a male donor with ankylosing spondylitis or in good health (not recorded which). V usage is TRBV2 and J usage is TRBJ2-3; D is ambiguous. CDR3 bases: TGTGCCAGCAGTCCTGGGATAGGAGATACGCAGTATTTT. This sequence encodes CASSPGIGDTQYF.